This T cell receptor beta chain was sequenced during a study of PD-L1 blockade in urothelial cancer (dated by TCRdb to about 2017). Regarding the study in general: Every patient began therapy in the mid-2010s and was given atezolizumab 1,200 mg intravenously every 3 weeks. Blood samples were analyzed at 3 weeks after treatment start (second dose) and at 6 weeks after treatment start. Pretreatment blood TCR-seq was available for around 29 patients, at least one posttreatment blood collection was obtained for about 24 patients, and tumor TCR-seq was available for about 24 patients. In the same patients, whole exome sequencing and RNA sequencing of pretreatment tumors were performed in addition to TCR sequencing. The study was an exploratory multi-omic analysis of somatic, immune and clinical correlates of response to PD-L1 blockade with atezolizumab in urothelial cancer. Patients had an ECOG performance status of 0 or 1 and had received between 0 and 3 prior chemotherapy regimens. Pretreatment tumor samples, along with matched peripheral blood collected serially before and after atezolizumab treatment, underwent TCR sequencing. Roughly nine patients achieved durable clinical benefit and approximately 20 did not. Durable clinical benefit was defined as a progression-free survival longer than 6 months, and TCR features were additionally tested against progression-free survival and overall survival. Blood samples yielded a median of about 150,000 T cells and tens of thousands of unique TCRs, with median clonality approximately 0.08. About nine tenths of the roughly 29 patients were identified as males with urothelial cancer of bladder origin, and a prior smoking history was reported by 18 of 29 patients.

Reading the label with the study, this specimen's time point is: pretreatment peripheral blood. The cohort included some 30 patients with locally advanced or metastatic urothelial carcinoma who were treated at Memorial Sloan Kettering on a trial protocol. Peripheral blood mononuclear cells were collected from each patient pretreatment and during treatment, giving between 1 and 8 total time points per patient. The Qiagen DNeasy Blood extraction kit was used to purify genomic DNA from total PBMCs and tumor samples. PBMCs were collected pretreatment and during treatment and were isolated and stored as previously described. In the case of this clone: The antigen it binds to is not known. No much larger clonotype is one base removed from it; base qualities were not supplied.

Here is what the overall study found, with its caveats: Among patients with durable benefit, tumor-associated TCR clones showed greater expansion in peripheral blood 3 weeks after treatment started (n = 22, p = 0.022). Because the sample size was small (n ≈ 27) and many exploratory analyses were performed, the results are intended to be hypothesis-generating. Improved progression-free and overall survival was associated with having pretreatment peripheral blood TCR clonality below the median.

The germline V gene supplies CDR1 SNHLY and CDR2 FYNNEI. V is pared back by 2 bases and J by 1 base, with 9 bases lying between the germline termini. The CDR3 sequence holds 15 residues, the cysteine and phenylalanine included. CDR3 DNA only is kept here, 45 bases in frame from base 1. Synthetic TCR analog templates were spiked into each PCR so that absolute template abundance could be estimated from read counts. TCRbeta CDR3 regions were amplified from genomic DNA with bias-controlled V and J gene primers using the immunoSEQ assay. Sequencing of rearranged TCRbeta segments was done at approximately 20X coverage. The published analysis was carried out like this. Clustering was used to correct sequencing errors, and CDR3s were annotated against IMGT to assign V, D and J genes. Downstream analyses used only productive TCRbeta rearrangements and left out out-of-frame or stop-codon sequences. Clonality was calculated as one minus the Shannon entropy normalized by the log of the number of unique productive sequences. Clones differing between time points or between blood and tumor were identified using Fisher's exact test with Benjamini-Hochberg correction, with an adjusted p below 0.01 applied as the threshold. Drawn from immuneACCESS, this table holds only the in-frame rearrangements with V and J called that TCRdb kept. Clones are partly lost; checked studies trace under half to an unresolved V gene and leave the rest unexplained. The V and J calls and clone size come from that table; D and trimming were worked out from the DNA. The sample contains 60,000 to 75,000 clones, 80% to 85% of them found a single time. Over 8.5% of the sample comes from the top ten.

The receptor was isolated from a woman in her 70s with urothelial cancer. This chain is built from TRBV2 and TRBJ1-5; no D gene call is confident. Sequences were derived from PBMCs, sampled around atezolizumab (anti-PD-L1) treatment. Here the CDR3 is given as CASSEQFGSNQPQHF. The nucleotide sequence is TGTGCCAGCAGTGAACAGTTCGGGAGCAATCAGCCCCAGCATTTT.